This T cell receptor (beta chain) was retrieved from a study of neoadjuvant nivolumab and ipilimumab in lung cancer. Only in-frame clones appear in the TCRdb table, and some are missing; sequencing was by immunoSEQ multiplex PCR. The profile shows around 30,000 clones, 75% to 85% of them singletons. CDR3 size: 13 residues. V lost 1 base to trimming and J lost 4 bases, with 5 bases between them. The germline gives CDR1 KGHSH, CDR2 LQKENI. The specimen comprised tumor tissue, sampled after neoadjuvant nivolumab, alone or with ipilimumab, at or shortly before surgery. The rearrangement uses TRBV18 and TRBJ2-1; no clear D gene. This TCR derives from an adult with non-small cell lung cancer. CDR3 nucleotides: TGTGCCAGCTCACCACAGGATTACAATGAGCAGTTCTTC. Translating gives CASSPQDYNEQFF.